Below, 28 T cell receptor beta chains from the same sample are listed, as sequenced in a study of CD4 T cells in relation to SARS-CoV-2 and coronaviruses. These receptors lack a known antigen. Profiled with immunoSEQ multiplex PCR; TCRdb holds only in-frame clones, not every one. The data hold 20,000 to 30,000 clones, with approximately 82% observed a single time. Unexposed donor CD4+ T cells date from about 2011-2018, before the COVID-19 pandemic. After about 10 days of culture, CD4+ T cells were isolated. The sample was CD4+ T cells from PBMCs, cultured in vitro. These TCRs come from a human donor in good health.

V usage is TRBV5-1 and J usage is TRBJ2-2; D remains unclear. Germline CDR1 is SGHRS and CDR2 is YFSETQ. Deletions cut 3 bases from V and 2 bases from J, with 5 bases between. This CDR3 is built from 13 residues. The CDR3 sequence: CASSWGNTGELFF. As DNA, the CDR3 is TGCGCCAGCAGCTGGGGTAACACCGGGGAGCTGTTTTTT.

The chain carries TRBV5-4 and TRBJ2-7; TRBD2 aligns across 15 bases. The germline CDR1 and CDR2 sequences are SGHNT and YYREEE (reference sequence). V lost 3 bases and J lost 0; bases outside the gene matches: 7. This CDR3 has 18 residues. The CDR3 nucleotides are TGTGCCAGCAGCTCCGGACTAGCGGGAGGGTCACCCTCCTACGAGCAGTACTTC. Amino acid sequence: CASSSGLAGGSPSYEQYF.

This clone showed up just a few times. The chain joins TRBV4-2 to TRBJ1-2; TRBD1 matches 12 bases. Per germline, CDR1 LGHNA and CDR2 YNFKEQ. The CDR3 loop spans 16 amino acids. The ends lost 1 base at V and 2 bases at J; junction bases unmatched: 2. The DNA of the CDR3 is TGTGCCAGCAGCCAAGTGGGACAGGGGGCGAACTATGGCTACACCTTC. Protein: CASSQVGQGANYGYTF.

The V and J genes are TRBV19 and TRBJ1-4; TRBD1 aligns across 8 bases. CDR1 is LNHDA, CDR2 SQIVND, per germline (reference sequence). With V trimmed by 11 bases and J by 4 bases, 9 bases remained unmatched. CDR3 size: 14 residues. The CDR3 here is CAGIRTGFNEKLFF. CDR3 nucleotides: TGTGCCGGGATAAGGACAGGGTTTAATGAAAAACTGTTTTTT.

The rearrangement uses TRBV9 and TRBJ1-2; TRBD1 is a possible D gene (6 bases). With 4 bases removed from V and 1 base from J, the gap between germline ends came to 14 bases. Germline CDR1 SGDLS, CDR2 YYNGEE. This CDR3 has 15 amino acids. CDR3: CASSLDGQRNYGYTF. The DNA of the CDR3 is TGTGCCAGCAGCCTTGACGGACAGCGTAACTATGGCTACACCTTC.

A few counts support this clone. The J gene is TRBJ2-1, the V gene TRBV19; possibly TRBD2 for D (6 bases). CDR3 length: 14 amino acids. Germline V CDR1 and CDR2: LNHDA, SQIVND (reference sequence). V lost 4 bases to trimming and J lost 9 bases, with 16 bases between them. As DNA, the CDR3 is TGTGCCAGTAGTAAGGAGGGTGGTTGGGGTGAGCAGTTCTTC. This encodes CASSKEGGWGEQFF.

The rearrangement joins TRBV7-9 to TRBJ2-7, with no clear D. Germline CDR1 SEHNR, CDR2 FQNEAQ (reference sequence). The CDR3 is 13 residues long. The ends were cut back, 5 bases at V and 3 bases at J, with 11 bases in the middle. The CDR3 spells CASSLRVGYEQYF. The CDR3 coding sequence is TGTGCCAGCAGCCTAAGGGTTGGCTACGAGCAGTACTTC. The whole variable domain, filled in from reference TRBV7-9 and TRBJ2-7, reads DTGVSQNPRHKITKRGQNVTFRCDPISEHNRLYWYRQTLGQGPEFLTYFQNEAQLEKSRLLSDRFSAERPKGSFSTLEIQRTEQGDSAMYLCASSLRVGYEQYFGPGTRLTVT.

V and J are TRBV30 and TRBJ1-6; D is possibly TRBD1 (6 bases). CDR1 and CDR2 from the germline V gene are GTSNPN and SVGIG (reference sequence). The CDR3 sequence is 14 residues long. V was pared by 1 base and J by 4 bases, with 8 bases between. Here the CDR3 reads CAWSEGGYNSPLHF. CDR3 in DNA: TGTGCCTGGAGTGAGGGGGGGTATAATTCACCCCTCCACTTT.

This sequence joins TRBV9 and TRBJ2-5; D gene ambiguous. The V end was cut by 3 bases, the J end by 2 bases, with 5 bases between. CDR3 length: 12 residues. The germline V gene encodes CDR1 SGDLS and CDR2 YYNGEE. The CDR3 nucleotides are TGTGCCAGCAGCGGTATACAAGAGACCCAGTACTTC. Translation gives CASSGIQETQYF.

Points on this clone: One end of the junction varies from germline; a read error may be responsible. The chain combines TRBV10-1 with TRBJ1-1; the match to TRBD1 covers 8 bases. The length of the CDR3 is 15 residues. Per the germline V gene, CDR1 is WNHNN and CDR2 is SYGVQD (reference sequence). CDR3 sequence reads: CASREYRGMNTEAFF. The CDR3 DNA is TGCGCCAGCAGAGAGTACAGGGGGATGAACACTGAAGCTTTCTTT.

The rearrangement links TRBV9 to TRBJ2-1, with TRBD2 matching 13 bases. Unmatched junction bases numbered 6, after V lost 4 bases and J lost 8 bases. CDR1 SGDLS and CDR2 YYNGEE come from the germline V gene. This CDR3 is 15 amino acids long. The CDR3 sequence: CASSTRTSGSDEQFF. The CDR3 region has the DNA TGTGCCAGCAGCACCCGGACTAGCGGGAGCGATGAGCAGTTCTTC.

Turning to this clone: The germline gene is not matched at one end of the junction; a read error may be the cause. The gene calls are TRBV6-5 and TRBJ1-2; TRBD1 aligns across 9 bases. This CDR3 spans 14 amino acids. Germline assignment: CDR1 MNHEY and CDR2 SVGAGI. The CDR3 reads CATSRQGANYGYTF. The CDR3 DNA reads TGTGCCACCAGTAGACAGGGGGCTAACTATGGCTACACCTTC.

This chain connects TRBV2 to TRBJ2-2; D unresolved. With 5 bases removed from V and 1 base from J, the gap between germline ends came to 14 bases. From germline, CDR1 is SNHLY and CDR2 FYNNEI. This CDR3 contains 16 residues. CDR3 DNA: TGTGCCAGCAGTTGGGTTGGCGGAGAGAACACCGGGGAGCTGTTTTTT. Its protein is CASSWVGGENTGELFF.

The rearrangement links TRBV21-1 to TRBJ1-4; the D call TRBD1 from the table was never checked on the DNA. TRBV21-1 is classified as a pseudogene. This CDR3 has 15 amino acids. The CDR3 coding sequence is TGTGCCAGCAGCAAAAACGACCAGGGCAGGGAAAAACTGTTTTTT. Encoded protein: CASSKNDQGREKLFF.

The chain employs TRBV2 and TRBJ2-6; D may be TRBD1 (6 bases). CDR3 size: 16 residues. Germline V gene lookup returns CDR1 SNHLY and CDR2 FYNNEI. The V and J ends lost 6 bases and 0 bases respectively, with 12 bases between them. The CDR3 here is CASRDSPLSGANVLTF. Written as DNA, the CDR3 is TGTGCCAGCAGGGACAGCCCACTCTCTGGGGCCAACGTCCTGACTTTC.

This clone was detected only once. The chain recombines TRBV7-2 with TRBJ2-3; 7 nucleotides align to TRBD2. Germline CDR1 and CDR2: SGHTA and FQGNSA. This CDR3 has 14 amino acids. Losses at the gene ends were 2 bases for V and 1 base for J; bases not matched to a gene: 0. The CDR3 here is CASSLTSGTDTQYF. The DNA for the CDR3 is TGTGCCAGCAGCTTAACTAGCGGCACAGATACGCAGTATTTT.

The chain uses TRBV28 and TRBJ2-1; 10 bases match TRBD1. The J segment lost 5 bases and the V segment lost 3 bases, leaving 4 bases of the junction unmatched. The CDR3 runs to 15 residues. From germline, CDR1 is MDHEN and CDR2 SYDVKM. CDR3 nucleotide sequence: TGTGCCAGCAGTTTGTCCGGGACAGGGGACAATGAGCAGTTCTTC. Translating it yields CASSLSGTGDNEQFF.

The chain has TRBV29-1 and TRBJ2-6; D is perhaps TRBD2 (6 bases). The CDR3 spans 13 residues. Germline CDR1 and CDR2: SQVTM and ANQGSEA. V gave up 6 bases and J gave up 3 bases, with 9 bases separating them. The CDR3 protein is CSVSGDGANVLTF. The CDR3 DNA is TGCAGCGTGTCGGGGGATGGGGCCAACGTCCTGACTTTC.

The chain carries TRBV12-3 or TRBV12-4 and TRBJ2-5; D might be TRBD2 (5 bases). V was shortened by 1 base and J by 5 bases, with 8 bases between the two germline ends. The CDR3 runs to 13 residues. The DNA of the CDR3 is TGTGCCAGCAGTTTAGGAGGGTACGAGACCCAGTACTTC. It translates to CASSLGGYETQYF.

This clone was observed a few times. V is TRBV5-5 and J is TRBJ1-2, with D possibly matching TRBD1 (6 bases). Per the germline V gene, CDR1 is SGHKS and CDR2 is YYEKEE (reference sequence). The V gene lost 4 bases and the J gene lost 5 bases, with 15 bases spanning the gap. This CDR3 comprises 14 residues. The CDR3 protein is CASSPLGTQYGYTF. The CDR3 DNA sequence: TGTGCCAGCAGCCCCCTCGGGACACAGTATGGCTACACCTTC. Complete variable domain (other parts from reference TRBV5-5 and TRBJ1-2): DAGVTQSPTHLIKTRGQQVTLRCSPISGHKSVSWYQQVLGQGPQFIFQYYEKEERGRGNFPDRFSARQFPNYSSELNVNALLLGDSALYLCASSPLGTQYGYTFGSGTRLTVV.

The CDR3 DNA is TGTGCCATCAGTCTGACCGGGACAGGGGAGTACAATGAGCAGTTCTTC. Amino acids: CAISLTGTGEYNEQFF. The J gene is TRBJ2-1, the V gene TRBV10-3, with TRBD1 matching 10 bases. This CDR3 spans 16 amino acids. V was clipped by 5 bases and J by 4 bases; unmatched bases: 8. CDR1 ENHRY and CDR2 SYGVKD come from the germline V gene.

This chain uses TRBV11-2 with TRBJ1-1; D not certain. Trimming stripped 2 bases from V and 1 base from J, with 11 bases between. Germline CDR1 SGHAT, CDR2 FQNNGV. The CDR3 spans 15 residues. The CDR3 reads CASSLQGAGNTEAFF. The DNA for the CDR3 is TGTGCCAGCAGCTTACAAGGCGCAGGGAACACTGAAGCTTTCTTT.

The J gene is TRBJ2-3, the V gene TRBV19; D is ambiguous. CDR1 is LNHDA, CDR2 SQIVND, per germline (reference sequence). The length of the CDR3 is 12 residues. Trimming removed 4 bases at V and 2 bases at J, with 4 bases between. The CDR3 protein is CASSTVTDTQYF. The DNA for the CDR3 is TGTGCCAGTAGTACAGTCACAGATACGCAGTATTTT.

This chain links TRBV28 with TRBJ1-2; D ambiguous. The CDR3 spans 13 residues. In germline, CDR1 is MDHEN, CDR2 SYDVKM. Trimming pared 10 bases from V and 4 bases from J, leaving 16 bases between. Here the CDR3 reads CATENRVLYGYTF. The CDR3 DNA follows: TGTGCCACCGAAAACCGGGTCCTCTATGGCTACACCTTC.

This clone qualifies as medium-sized. CDR3 sequence reads: CASSLARAGGEQYF. For the CDR3, the DNA is TGCGCCAGCAGCTTGGCCAGGGCTGGCGGCGAGCAGTACTTC. The chain uses TRBV5-1 and TRBJ2-7, with D possibly matching TRBD1 (5 bases). Trimming removed 0 bases at V and 6 bases at J, with 13 bases between. Germline V lookup: CDR1 SGHRS, CDR2 YFSETQ. This CDR3 contains 14 residues.

The chain is built from TRBV30 and TRBJ1-3; D not certain. The V end was cut by 0 bases, the J end by 8 bases, with 17 bases between. Germline V lookup: CDR1 GTSNPN, CDR2 SVGIG (reference sequence). The CDR3 spans 15 residues. The CDR3 DNA reads TGTGCCTGGAGTGTTGGCGGGCCTGTTGGGGACACCATATATTTT. It specifies CAWSVGGPVGDTIYF.

The rearrangement joins TRBV7-3 to TRBJ2-5; 9 bases are shared with TRBD1. Losses at the gene ends were 2 bases for V and 4 bases for J; bases not matched to a gene: 11. Per the germline V gene, CDR1 is SGHTA and CDR2 is FQGTGA. This CDR3 has 17 amino acids. The CDR3 region is CASSLGTGYTTGETQYF. The CDR3, as DNA: TGTGCCAGCAGCTTAGGGACAGGGTATACTACAGGAGAGACCCAGTACTTC.

This clone has just one count. V gene TRBV5-1 combines with J gene TRBJ2-3, with no clear D. Deletions cut 4 bases from V and 0 bases from J, with 12 bases between. The CDR3 loop spans 15 amino acids. The V gene's germline CDR1 is SGHRS and CDR2 YFSETQ. The DNA of the CDR3 is TGCGCCAGCAGCGCTACTCCCCTTAGCACAGATACGCAGTATTTT. Translated: CASSATPLSTDTQYF.